These 9 T cell receptor beta chains were all obtained from the same sample, sequenced in a study of PD-1 blockade in classical Hodgkin lymphoma. Sequencing was performed with immunoSEQ multiplex PCR; in TCRdb, only in-frame clones are kept and a portion is missing. The table lists over 75,000 clones, about nine tenths of them singletons, with around 2.7% in the top ten. Described time point: cycle 4 day 1 (C4D1), after more than 5 weeks of nivolumab. Every patient was affected by relapse after autologous stem cell transplantation, while exposure to brentuximab vedotin was not uniform. The source material was peripheral blood mononuclear cells (PBMCs), sampled before the fourth cycle of nivolumab. All receptors derive from a human donor with classical Hodgkin lymphoma.

The chain uses TRBV6-5 and TRBJ2-7; no firm D call. From germline, CDR1 is MNHEY and CDR2 SVGAGI. The CDR3 sequence is 13 residues long. Trimming shortened V by 5 bases and J by 2 bases, and 10 bases separated the two germline ends. The CDR3 nucleotides read TGTGCCAGCAGTACCCGTAGACCCTACGAGCAGTACTTC. Amino acids: CASSTRRPYEQYF.

The chain carries TRBV18 and TRBJ2-7; no clear D. V was trimmed by 0 bases and J by 4 bases, leaving 16 bases between them. The CDR3 covers 16 residues. Germline V gene lookup returns CDR1 KGHSH and CDR2 LQKENI. This CDR3 is CASSPPRLEDTYEQYF. The CDR3, as DNA: TGTGCCAGCTCACCACCGAGGCTAGAGGATACTTACGAGCAGTACTTC.

This clone was detected a few times. The chain employs TRBV27 and TRBJ2-7; no reliable D call. In germline, CDR1 is MNHEY, CDR2 SMNVEV (reference sequence). V dropped 4 bases and J dropped 7 bases, with 14 bases sitting between them. This CDR3 spans 13 amino acids. The chain's CDR3 is CASSSGPLGEQYF. DNA of the CDR3: TGTGCCAGCAGTTCCGGCCCCTTAGGGGAGCAGTACTTC.

The J gene is TRBJ2-1, the V gene TRBV10-2; unclear D gene. The germline CDR1 and CDR2 sequences are WSHSY and SAAADI. The germline V and J ends were trimmed by 2 bases and 10 bases, with 6 bases remaining between them. This CDR3 spans 11 amino acids. The CDR3 spells CASSEPREQFF. CDR3 nucleotides: TGCGCCAGCAGTGAGCCCAGGGAGCAGTTCTTC.

J is TRBJ1-2 and V is TRBV30; D gene unclear. V shed 0 bases and J shed 5 bases, with 16 bases lying between them. The CDR3 has 15 amino acids. The V gene's germline CDR1 is GTSNPN and CDR2 SVGIG (reference sequence). CDR3 nucleotides: TGTGCCTGGAGTGTACTAGGATTAAGTTGGTATGGCTACACCTTC. Amino acid sequence: CAWSVLGLSWYGYTF.

This chain links TRBV19 with TRBJ1-1; TRBD1 agrees at 8 bases. Germline trimming cut 5 bases from V and 0 bases from J; bases unmatched to any gene: 5. CDR1 and CDR2 (germline): LNHDA, SQIVND (reference sequence). The CDR3 has 15 amino acids. The DNA for the CDR3 is TGTGCCAGTAGTCCGGGGACAGGTTTGAACACTGAAGCTTTCTTT. Protein product: CASSPGTGLNTEAFF. Full variable domain (rest looked up from reference TRBV19 and TRBJ1-1): DGGITQSPKYLFRKEGQNVTLSCEQNLNHDAMYWYRQDPGQGLRLIYYSQIVNDFQKGDIAEGYSVSREKKESFPLTVTSAQKNPTAFYLCASSPGTGLNTEAFFGQGTRLTVV.

The rearrangement links TRBV9 to TRBJ2-2; 7 bases are shared with TRBD2. The CDR3 runs 15 residues. Germline V lookup: CDR1 SGDLS, CDR2 YYNGEE. V lost 2 bases, J lost 2 bases, and 3 bases stayed unmatched. DNA of the CDR3: TGTGCCAGCAGCGTCGCTAGCGGAAACACCGGGGAGCTGTTTTTT. This translates into CASSVASGNTGELFF.

The genes are TRBV21-1 and TRBJ2-7; the tabulated D call, TRBD2, remains unverified against the DNA. TRBV21-1 counts as a pseudogene. CDR3 length: 15 residues. In DNA, the CDR3 is TGTGCCAGCAGCCCCGGACTAGCGGAAATCTACGAGCAGTACTTC. Protein: CASSPGLAEIYEQYF.

The CDR3 loop is CASSSGPQPQHF. In DNA form, the CDR3 reads TGTGCCAGCAGTTCGGGACCTCAGCCCCAGCATTTT. The chain is built from TRBV6-5 and TRBJ1-5, with D possibly being TRBD1 (5 bases). Trimming pared 4 bases from V and 6 bases from J, leaving 7 bases between. CDR1 and CDR2 (germline): MNHEY, SVGAGI. The CDR3 consists of 12 residues.